The clone carrying this T cell receptor beta chain came up once. The antigen remains unidentified. This entry comes from a study of STAT5B mutations in CD4+ large granular lymphocyte leukemia. Assay used: immunoSEQ multiplex PCR; TCRdb lists only in-frame clones, some missing. The sample yields 25,000 to 35,000 clones, roughly 84% seen once. Overall study findings and caveats: Higher CD4+ than CD8+ T-LGLL clonality might reflect small sample size.

The CDR3 consists of 14 residues. From germline, CDR1 is ENHRY and CDR2 SYGVKD. The ends lost 10 bases at V and 4 bases at J; junction bases unmatched: 12. Sequenced sample: CD4+ T cells from blood buffy coats. This clonotype was obtained from a human donor in good health. The chain links TRBV10-3 to TRBJ1-1; 7 bases are a match to TRBD1. The CDR3 DNA reads as TGTGCCACCACGCCACAGGGGAGGGGCACTGAAGCTTTCTTT. It specifies CATTPQGRGTEAFF.